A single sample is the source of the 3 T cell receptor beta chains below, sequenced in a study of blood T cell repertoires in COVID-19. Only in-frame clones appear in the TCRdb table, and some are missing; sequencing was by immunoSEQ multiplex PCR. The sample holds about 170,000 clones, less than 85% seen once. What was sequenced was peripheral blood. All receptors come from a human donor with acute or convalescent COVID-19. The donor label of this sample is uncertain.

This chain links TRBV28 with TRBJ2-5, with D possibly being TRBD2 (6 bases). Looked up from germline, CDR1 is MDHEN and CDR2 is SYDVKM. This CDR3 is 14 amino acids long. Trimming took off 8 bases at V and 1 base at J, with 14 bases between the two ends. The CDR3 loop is CASPPAGSQETQYF. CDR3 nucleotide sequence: TGTGCCAGCCCCCCCGCGGGGTCCCAAGAGACCCAGTACTTC. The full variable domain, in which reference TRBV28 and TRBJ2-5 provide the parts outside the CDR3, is DVKVTQSSRYLVKRTGEKVFLECVQDMDHENMFWYRQDPGLGLRLIYFSYDVKMKEKGDIPEGYSVSREKKERFSLILESASTNQTSMYLCASPPAGSQETQYFGPGTRLLVL.

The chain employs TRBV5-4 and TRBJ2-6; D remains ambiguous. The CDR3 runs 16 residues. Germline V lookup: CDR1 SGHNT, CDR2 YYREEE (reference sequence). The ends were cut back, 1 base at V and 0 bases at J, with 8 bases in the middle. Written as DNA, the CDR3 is TGTGCCAGCAGCTTGCCGAGTACCTCTGGGGCCAACGTCCTGACTTTC. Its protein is CASSLPSTSGANVLTF.

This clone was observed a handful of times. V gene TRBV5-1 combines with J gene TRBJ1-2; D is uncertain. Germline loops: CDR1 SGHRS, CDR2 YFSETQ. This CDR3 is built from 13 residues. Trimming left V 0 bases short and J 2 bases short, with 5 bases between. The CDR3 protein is CASSLGGNYGYTF. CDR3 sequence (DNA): TGCGCCAGCAGCTTGGGAGGGAACTATGGCTACACCTTC.